This passage covers 21 T cell receptor beta chains from one sample sequenced in a study of CD8+ T cells in alopecia areata. Scientists pooled cutaneous lymph node cells and sorted them on CD4, CD8alpha, NKG2D, NKG2ACE and other markers. RNA extraction was followed by reverse transcription into cDNA, which acted as the sequencing template. Assay: immunoSEQ multiplex PCR; the TCRdb copy retains only in-frame clones and omits some. The profile covers more than 250,000 clones, none occurring a single time. The sample comprised CD4+ T cells sorted from a lymph node. The receptor source for this set is a C3H/HeJ mouse with alopecia areata. This mouse strain has H2-k as its MHC haplotype.

On this clone itself: Genes and germline are mouse. The read falls 4 residues short of the CDR3 end, and the missing part is taken from the germline J gene. Other DNA variants within this sample encode the same CDR3. V usage is TRBV1 and J usage is TRBJ2-7; D perhaps matches TRBD1 (5 bases). Germline lookup yields CDR1 NSQYPW and CDR2 LRSPGD (reference sequence). The CDR3 sequence is 13 residues long. V was shortened by 2 bases and J by 1 base, with 6 bases between the two germline ends. CDR3 amino acids: CTCSAQGSYEQYF. The sequenced CDR3 bases are TGCACCTGCAGTGCACAGGGATCCTAT.

This clone was detected only a few times. Gene names denote mouse genes. The DNA ends 4 residues before the CDR3 does, and the rest of the CDR3 is filled in from the germline J gene. The rearrangement uses TRBV1 and TRBJ2-7; D is possibly TRBD1 (6 bases). Per the germline V gene, CDR1 is NSQYPW and CDR2 is LRSPGD (reference sequence). CDR3 size: 13 residues. Here the CDR3 reads CTCSAARGYEQYF. The CDR3 DNA, read in part, is TGCACCTGCAGTGCAGCCAGGGGTTAT.

As regards this clone: The genes and germline here are from mouse. The sequenced fragment ends 4 residues before the CDR3 boundary, so the rest is inferred from the germline J gene. The rearrangement joins TRBV13-3 to TRBJ1-2; 12 bases map to TRBD1. V dropped 3 bases and J dropped 3; count of bases not matched to a gene: 9. Per germline, CDR1 NNHDY and CDR2 SYVADS. This CDR3 comprises 17 residues. The CDR3 reads CASSAPPGQGAYSDYTF. The part of the CDR3 DNA that was read is TGTGCCAGCAGTGCCCCTCCGGGACAGGGGGCCTACTCC.

This clone was detected many times. Germline and genes here are mouse. The read is 4 residues too short to cover the CDR3 end, so that end is filled in from the germline J gene. This chain connects TRBV17 to TRBJ2-1, with D possibly TRBD1 on 6 matching bases. Germline CDR1 MNHDT, CDR2 YYDKIL. The CDR3 is 14 amino acids. Trimming removed 4 bases at V and 0 bases at J, with 7 bases between. Incomplete CDR3 DNA: TGTGCTAGCAGTACAGGGGTTAACTATGCT. Its protein product is CASSTGVNYA. The whole CDR3 sequence is CASSTGVNYAEQFF.

Many counts were recorded for this clone. Genes and germline are mouse. CDR3 residues: CASRGTENTGQLYF. The sequenced CDR3 bases are TGTGCTAGCAGAGGGACAGAAAACACCGGG. The V and J genes are TRBV17 and TRBJ2-2; 7 bases map to TRBD1. Sequencing ends 4 residues short of the CDR3 end; the germline J gene provides the rest. V lost 6 bases to trimming and J lost 1 base; unmatched junction nucleotides: 2. This CDR3 contains 14 residues. Germline V lookup: CDR1 MNHDT, CDR2 YYDKIL.

This clone was recorded at least ten times. Germline and genes: mouse. The read ends 4 residues early relative to the CDR3; the germline J gene fills the gap. The gene calls are TRBV17 and TRBJ2-7; D possibly corresponds to TRBD1 (6 bases). Germline CDR1 is MNHDT and CDR2 is YYDKIL. V was trimmed by 5 bases and J by 0 bases, leaving 11 bases between them. The CDR3 consists of 14 residues. Incomplete CDR3 DNA: TGTGCTAGCAGTCTCCGGGACAACTCCTAT. It translates to CASSLRDNSY. The whole CDR3 reads CASSLRDNSYEQYF.

This clone was picked up a small number of times. Mouse names are used for the genes. The read halts 4 residues ahead of the CDR3 end, with the missing end drawn from the germline J gene. This same CDR3 is encoded by further DNA sequences in the sample. The chain joins TRBV1 to TRBJ2-7, with a tentative D call TRBD2 (5 bases). The CDR3 has 12 residues. Germline CDR1 reads NSQYPW; CDR2 reads LRSPGD (reference sequence). CDR3 residues: CTCSAPGYEQYF. The DNA read from the CDR3 is TGCACCTGCAGTGCACCTGGGTAT.

Only a few counts were recorded for this clone. Genes and germline are mouse. Read coverage stops 4 residues before the CDR3 terminus; the germline J gene supplies the remainder. The genes are TRBV5 and TRBJ2-5; 9 bases are a match to TRBD2. Germline lookup yields CDR1 LGHNA and CDR2 YNLKQL (reference sequence). Trimming took 3 bases from V and 0 from J; bases not matched to a gene: 4. CDR3 length equals 16 residues. The sequenced part of the CDR3 DNA is TGTGCCAGCAGCCATCACTGGGGGGCTAACCAAGAC. The encoded protein is CASSHHWGANQD. The full-length CDR3 reads as CASSHHWGANQDTQYF.

This clone was seen a few times. Any gene name here is a mouse gene name. The CDR3 end lies 4 residues beyond the end of the read and is filled in from the germline J gene. Distinct nucleotide sequences in the sample also encode this CDR3. The chain is built from TRBV1 and TRBJ2-5; TRBD2 agrees at 8 bases. After removal of 2 bases from V and 0 bases from J, the junction contained 1 base not matched to a gene. CDR3 size: 15 residues. From germline, CDR1 is NSQYPW and CDR2 LRSPGD (reference sequence). The DNA read from the CDR3 is TGCACCTGCAGTGCACTGGGGGGTAACCAAGAC. Translating it yields CTCSALGGNQD. The full CDR3 protein is CTCSALGGNQDTQYF.

A remark on this clone: Mouse names are used for the genes. The DNA ends 4 residues before the CDR3 does, and the rest of the CDR3 is filled in from the germline J gene. This chain connects TRBV1 to TRBJ2-7, with D maybe TRBD1 (6 bases). CDR3 length equals 14 residues. Germline CDR1 reads NSQYPW; CDR2 reads LRSPGD (reference sequence). CDR3 region: CTCSAERGQYEQYF. The CDR3 bases that were read are TGCACCTGCAGTGCAGAAAGGGGACAATAT.

This clone was observed a few times. Genes and germline are mouse. The sequenced part of the CDR3 DNA is TGCACCTGCAGGGAGGGACTGGGGGGCTCCTAT. It is translated as CTCREGLGGSY. The full CDR3 sequence reads CTCREGLGGSYEQYF. The rearrangement links TRBV1 to TRBJ2-7, with 12 bases aligning to TRBD2. The sequenced fragment ends 4 residues before the CDR3 boundary, so the rest is inferred from the germline J gene. Germline values: CDR1 NSQYPW, CDR2 LRSPGD (reference sequence). V lost 6 bases to trimming and J lost 0 bases; unmatched junction nucleotides: 3. CDR3 length equals 15 residues.

Remarks on this clone: Gene names refer to mouse genes. The CDR3 extends 4 residues past the end of the read, so its final part is completed from the germline J gene. The chain combines TRBV1 with TRBJ1-1; TRBD1 matches at 9 bases. This CDR3 region has 15 residues. The germline gives CDR1 NSQYPW, CDR2 LRSPGD (reference sequence). Here the CDR3 reads CTCSADYGTGIEVFF. The CDR3 DNA, read in part, is TGCACCTGCAGTGCAGATTACGGGACAGGGATA.

Ten or more counts support this clone. Gene names and germline refer to mouse. The read ends 4 residues shy of where the CDR3 ends; the end is completed using the germline J gene. V usage is TRBV12-1 and J usage is TRBJ1-2; D is ambiguous. The CDR3 consists of 14 residues. V was cut by 0 bases and J by 4 bases, with 11 bases left in between. Germline values: CDR1 SGHSN, CDR2 HYEKVE. The CDR3 sequence: CASSLSVVGSDYTF. The DNA read from the CDR3 is TGTGCCAGCTCTCTCTCGGTGGTGGGCTCC.

In regard to this clone: Mouse names are used for the genes. Read coverage stops 4 residues before the CDR3 terminus; the germline J gene supplies the remainder. J is TRBJ2-7 and V is TRBV13-1; D might be TRBD1 (5 bases). Per the germline V gene, CDR1 is NSHNY and CDR2 is SYGAGN. The CDR3 is 13 residues long. The sequenced part of the CDR3 DNA is TGTGCCAGCAGTGATGCTTCAGGGAAT. Protein: CASSDASGN. In full, the CDR3 is CASSDASGNEQYF.

This clone occurred a few times. With a much larger clone just one base away, this may be a read error. Gene labels here are mouse ones. The DNA ends 4 residues before the CDR3 does, and the rest of the CDR3 is filled in from the germline J gene. Other DNA sequences in the same sample also yield this CDR3. This rearrangement joins TRBV19 to TRBJ1-1, with TRBD1 identical over 7 bases. The CDR3 extends over 14 amino acids. V lost 5 bases to trimming and J lost 0 bases; unmatched junction nucleotides: 4. The germline CDR1 and CDR2 sequences are FNHDT and SITEND (reference sequence). The CDR3: CASRAGTANTEVFF. Incomplete CDR3 DNA: TGTGCCAGCAGAGCCGGGACAGCAAACACA.

Remarks on this clone: Mouse gene names and germline throughout. The read terminates 4 residues before the CDR3 end, so the remaining end is supplied by the germline J gene. Other DNA sequences in the sample encode the same CDR3. The chain is built from TRBV13-1 and TRBJ2-7; 9 nucleotides line up with TRBD1. Germline CDR1 and CDR2: NSHNY and SYGAGN. The CDR3 is 12 amino acids. The part of the CDR3 DNA that was read is TGTGCCAGCTCGACAGGGGGGTAT. Its translation: CASSTGGY. The CDR3 in full is CASSTGGYEQYF.

This clone was picked up a small number of times. Mouse names are used for the genes. The read falls 4 residues short of the CDR3 end, and the missing part is taken from the germline J gene. This specimen includes other DNA sequences encoding the same CDR3. The chain uses TRBV13-2 and TRBJ1-2; no clear D gene. The V end was cut by 0 bases, the J end by 0 bases, with 6 bases between. The germline V gene encodes CDR1 NNHNN and CDR2 SYGAGS (reference sequence). The CDR3 sequence is 14 residues long. CDR3 bases read: TGTGCCAGCGGTGATGGACAAGCAAACTCC. Amino acids: CASGDGQANS. In full, the CDR3 reads CASGDGQANSDYTF.

This clone turned up a few times. All gene names here are mouse names. The CDR3 end falls 4 residues outside the read, so it is completed with the germline J gene. V usage is TRBV19 and J usage is TRBJ1-1; the D gene is possibly TRBD1 (6 bases). CDR3 length: 13 amino acids. CDR1 FNHDT and CDR2 SITEND come from the germline V gene (reference sequence). Partial CDR3 DNA: TGTGCCAGCAGTATAAACAGGGACCCA. Its protein is CASSINRDP. The whole CDR3 protein reads CASSINRDPEVFF.

This clone was seen a few times. Genes here carry mouse names. The read terminates 4 residues ahead of where the CDR3 ends, so the germline J gene completes it. The genes are TRBV13-1 and TRBJ1-2, with a weak D call TRBD1 (5 bases). Germline V gene lookup returns CDR1 NSHNY and CDR2 SYGAGN. V lost 2 bases, J lost 3 bases, and 11 bases lay in between. CDR3 length equals 14 residues. The sequenced CDR3 bases are TGTGCCAGCAGTGAAAACAGGAGGGACTCC. This encodes CASSENRRDS. The full CDR3 is CASSENRRDSDYTF.

A note on this clone: Genes and germline are mouse. Read sequence stops 4 residues before the CDR3 end, and the germline J gene provides the missing end. The V call is TRBV13-3, the J call TRBJ2-3, with 9 bases fitting TRBD2. The CDR3 is 16 amino acids. CDR1 and CDR2 from the germline V gene are NNHDY and SYVADS. Trimming took 3 bases from V and 4 from J; bases not matched to a gene: 9. The CDR3 DNA, read in part, is TGTGCCAGCAGTGGAGAGTGGGGGGGCGCGACAGAA. This encodes CASSGEWGGATE. The whole CDR3 sequence reads CASSGEWGGATETLYF.

Only a few counts were recorded for this clone. Gene names and germline match the mouse. The sequenced fragment ends 4 residues before the CDR3 boundary, so the rest is inferred from the germline J gene. This same CDR3 is encoded by further DNA sequences in the sample. The V call is TRBV31, the J call TRBJ2-5; 7 nucleotides match TRBD2. The CDR3 totals 13 residues. The V gene's germline CDR1 is GKSSPN and CDR2 SITVG. The part of the CDR3 DNA that was read is TGTGCCTGGAGTCTAGGGACTGAAGAC. It codes for CAWSLGTED. The CDR3, in full, reads CAWSLGTEDTQYF.